This T cell receptor (beta chain) was recorded in a study of blood T cell repertoires in COVID-19. Study summary: Acute and convalescent COVID-19 specimens originated in the United States, Italy and Spain.

CDR3 length: 14 amino acids. Germline V gives CDR1 LGHDT, CDR2 YNNKEL (reference sequence). Trimming removed 8 bases from V and 6 bases from J, with 17 bases in between. Original processing notes: How many nucleated cells were present was estimated from reference gene primer amplification. Assay used: immunoSEQ multiplex PCR; TCRdb lists only in-frame clones, some missing. Clonal size and the V and J genes are those of that table, whereas D and trimming came from the DNA. The sample holds roughly 280,000 clones, around 84% seen once. This sequence joins TRBV3-1 (or the pseudogene TRBV3-2) and TRBJ2-1; D not resolved. Sequences were obtained from peripheral blood. The TCR sequence derives from a woman aged 60-75 years with COVID-19, enrolled during active disease. The CDR3 DNA reads as TGTGCCAGCTTTCCCCGGCTTTGGAGCAATGAGCAGTTCTTC. It encodes CASFPRLWSNEQFF.